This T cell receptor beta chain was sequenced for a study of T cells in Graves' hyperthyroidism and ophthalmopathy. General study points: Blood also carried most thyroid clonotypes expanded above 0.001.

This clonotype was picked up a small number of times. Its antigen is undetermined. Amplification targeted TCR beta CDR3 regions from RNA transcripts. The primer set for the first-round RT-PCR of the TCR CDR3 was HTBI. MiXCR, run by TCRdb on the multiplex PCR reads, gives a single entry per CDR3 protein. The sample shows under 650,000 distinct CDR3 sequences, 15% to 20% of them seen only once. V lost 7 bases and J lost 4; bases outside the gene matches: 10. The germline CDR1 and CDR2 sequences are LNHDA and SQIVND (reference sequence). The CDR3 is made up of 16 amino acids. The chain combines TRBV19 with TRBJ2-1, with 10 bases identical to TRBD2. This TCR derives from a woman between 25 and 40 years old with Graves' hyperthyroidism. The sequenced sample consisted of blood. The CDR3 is CASTPSTSGDYNEQFF. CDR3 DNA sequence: TGTGCCAGTACCCCGTCTACTAGCGGGGATTACAATGAGCAGTTCTTC.